This T cell receptor beta chain derives from a study of blood T cell repertoires in COVID-19. Turning to the study itself: Some COVID-19 samples were acute and others convalescent; all came from the United States, Italy and Spain. Nucleic acid was either cDNA or gDNA, and it came from T cells, B-cell-depleted T cells, or PBMCs.

Germline V gene data show CDR1 as SGHTA and CDR2 as FQGNSA. The CDR3 length is 13 residues. V was shortened by 5 bases and J by 3 bases, with 9 bases between the two germline ends. Methods used by the authors: Scientists estimated how many nucleated cells there were by amplifying reference gene primers. The assay was immunoSEQ multiplex PCR, and TCRdb's table has in-frame clones only and misses some. The DNA gave D and trimming, while V, J and clone size come from that table. Of about 130,000 clones detected, approximately 91% appear once; the ten largest clones hold 0.95% to 1.5%. The receptor comes from a woman at least 80 years old with acute or convalescent COVID-19. The V and J genes are TRBV7-2 and TRBJ2-3; D gene ambiguous. The specimen was peripheral blood. The CDR3 sequence is CASSEQPTDTQYF. The CDR3 nucleotides are TGTGCCAGCAGCGAACAGCCTACAGATACGCAGTATTTT.